The entry below describes one TCR beta chain. Its matching antigen is unknown. The entry originates in a study of graft-versus-host responses after intestinal transplantation. Study details: Multivisceral, liver-intestinal, or isolated intestinal transplants were received by the recipients. Induction with anti-thymocyte globulin, then tacrolimus and steroids for roughly 3 years, was given to all recipients.

The data were produced by immunoSEQ multiplex PCR, yet TCRdb's version contains in-frame clones alone and is incomplete. The sample carries about 97,000 clones, more than 80% recorded once. Findings and limits, study-wide: The recipient marrow held GvH clones, and some of them showed up first in ileum or blood.

This TCR was recovered from a human patient who received an intestinal transplant, so some T cells may come from the graft donor. The specimen was PBMCs, collected approximately 420 days after intestinal transplant.

In DNA, the CDR3 is TGTGCCAGCAGCTCCGTAGCGGGGGGACACAATGAGCAGTTCTTC. Its translation: CASSSVAGGHNEQFF. The genes are TRBV7-9 and TRBJ2-1, with 10 bases matching TRBD2. This CDR3 contains 15 residues. V trimming: 4 bases; J trimming: 5 bases; junction bases outside the gene matches: 5. CDR1 and CDR2 from the germline V gene are SEHNR and FQNEAQ (reference sequence).